The sequence of this T cell receptor (beta chain) was determined in a study of beta chain features in type 1 diabetes. Whole-study findings and limits: Type 1 diabetes patients showed a moderate but significant shortening of TCRB CDR3s in all four CD4+ subsets. Researchers reported that naive, central memory and Treg TCRB repertoires appeared more similar in patients than in healthy donors.

The whole isolated RNA underwent reverse transcription, so sequencing captured expressed TCRB transcripts. Produced via immunoSEQ multiplex PCR; TCRdb's table is partial and in-frame only. The repertoire includes 200,000 to 300,000 clones, just over 20% of them detected once, and less than 0.035% sits in the top ten. CDR3 size: 11 residues. The V gene's germline CDR1 is MNHEY and CDR2 SVGAGI. The V end lost 5 bases, the J end lost 3 bases, and 5 bases lay between the germline ends. This clone was counted only a few times. Its antigen is unidentified. Sequencing was done on a sample of naive CD4+ T cells from blood. The clonotype comes from a woman aged 40 to 49 with type 1 diabetes. The gene calls are TRBV6-5 and TRBJ2-7, with unresolved D. Here the CDR3 DNA reads TGTGCCAGCAGTACCTACTACGAGCAGTACTTC. Its translation: CASSTYYEQYF.